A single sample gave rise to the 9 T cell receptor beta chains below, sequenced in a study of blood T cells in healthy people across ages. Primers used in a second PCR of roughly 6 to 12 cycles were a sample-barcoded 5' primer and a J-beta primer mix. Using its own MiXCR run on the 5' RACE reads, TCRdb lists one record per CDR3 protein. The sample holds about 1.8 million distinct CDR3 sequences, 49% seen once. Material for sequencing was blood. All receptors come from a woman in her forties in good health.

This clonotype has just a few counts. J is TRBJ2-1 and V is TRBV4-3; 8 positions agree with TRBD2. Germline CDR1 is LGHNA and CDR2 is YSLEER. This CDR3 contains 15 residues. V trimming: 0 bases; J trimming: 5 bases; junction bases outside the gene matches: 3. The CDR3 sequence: CASSQESGGHNEQFF. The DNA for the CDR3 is TGCGCCAGCAGCCAAGAGAGCGGGGGTCACAATGAGCAGTTCTTC.

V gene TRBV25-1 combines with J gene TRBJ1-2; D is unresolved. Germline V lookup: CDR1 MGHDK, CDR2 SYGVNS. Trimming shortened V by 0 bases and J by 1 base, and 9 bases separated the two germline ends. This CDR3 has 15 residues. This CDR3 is CASSEYQGDNYGYTF. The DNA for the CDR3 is TGTGCCAGCAGTGAATATCAAGGAGATAACTATGGCTACACCTTC.

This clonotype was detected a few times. The CDR3 sequence is CASTSGDPNQPQHF. The CDR3 DNA reads as TGTGCCAGCACCTCAGGGGACCCCAATCAGCCCCAGCATTTT. The chain combines TRBV6-2 or TRBV6-3 with TRBJ1-5, with a weak D call TRBD1 (6 bases). Trimming cost V 7 bases and J 3 bases, with 13 bases left between them. The CDR3 contains 14 residues. CDR1 MNHEY and CDR2 SVGEGT come from the germline V gene.

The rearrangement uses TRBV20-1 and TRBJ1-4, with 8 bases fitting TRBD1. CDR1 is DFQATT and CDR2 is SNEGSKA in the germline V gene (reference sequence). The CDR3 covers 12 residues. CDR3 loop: CKKSGQDEKLFF. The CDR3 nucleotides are TGCAAAAAATCGGGACAGGACGAAAAACTGTTTTTT.

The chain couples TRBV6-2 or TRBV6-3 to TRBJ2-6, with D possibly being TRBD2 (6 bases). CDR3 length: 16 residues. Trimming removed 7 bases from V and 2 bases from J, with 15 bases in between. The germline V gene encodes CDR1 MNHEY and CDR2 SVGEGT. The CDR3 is CASTSSRRAGANVLTF. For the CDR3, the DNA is TGTGCCAGCACGTCCTCTAGGAGGGCTGGGGCCAACGTCCTGACTTTC.

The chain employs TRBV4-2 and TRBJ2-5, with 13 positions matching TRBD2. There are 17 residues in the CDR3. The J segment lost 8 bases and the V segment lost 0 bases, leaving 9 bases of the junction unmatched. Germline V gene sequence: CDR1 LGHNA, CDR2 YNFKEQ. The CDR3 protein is CASSQDRTSGGIQTQYF. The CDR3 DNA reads TGTGCCAGCAGCCAAGATCGGACTAGCGGGGGCATCCAAACCCAGTACTTC.

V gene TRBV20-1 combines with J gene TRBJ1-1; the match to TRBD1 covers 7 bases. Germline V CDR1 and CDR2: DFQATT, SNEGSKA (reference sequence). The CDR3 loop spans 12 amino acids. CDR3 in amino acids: CIAGQQDTEAFF. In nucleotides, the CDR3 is TGCATCGCGGGACAGCAAGACACTGAAGCTTTCTTT.

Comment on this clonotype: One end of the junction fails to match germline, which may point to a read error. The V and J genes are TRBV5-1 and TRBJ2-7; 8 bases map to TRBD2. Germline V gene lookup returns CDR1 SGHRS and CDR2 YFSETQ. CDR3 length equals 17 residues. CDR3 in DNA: TGCACCAGCAGCTCGAGTCCCGGGACTAGTGTCGGCGACGAGCAGTACTTC. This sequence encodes CTSSSSPGTSVGDEQYF.

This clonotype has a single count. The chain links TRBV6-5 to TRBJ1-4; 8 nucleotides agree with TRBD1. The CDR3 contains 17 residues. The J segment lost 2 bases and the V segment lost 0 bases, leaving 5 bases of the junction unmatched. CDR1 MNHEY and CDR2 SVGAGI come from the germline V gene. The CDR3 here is CASSYSFQGATNEKLFF. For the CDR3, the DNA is TGTGCCAGCAGTTACTCGTTCCAGGGGGCTACTAATGAAAAACTGTTTTTT.